The 3 T cell receptor beta chains in this list originate from one sample, sequenced in a study of blood T cell repertoires in COVID-19. TCRdb keeps only in-frame clones here, not all; method: immunoSEQ multiplex PCR. This table holds some 320,000 clones, around 87% found once. The sample was PBMCs or T cells enriched from blood (not recorded which). Receptors were obtained from a woman younger than 45 who had recovered from COVID-19.

The V call is TRBV5-1, the J call TRBJ2-5, with 12 bases matching TRBD2. V gave up 4 bases and J gave up 5 bases; unmatched junction bases: 6. Looked up from germline, CDR1 is SGHRS and CDR2 is YFSETQ. The CDR3 is made up of 15 amino acids. The CDR3 protein is CASSPGLAGMETQYF. In nucleotides, the CDR3 is TGCGCCAGCAGCCCCGGACTAGCGGGGATGGAGACCCAGTACTTC.

The V gene is TRBV5-5, the J gene TRBJ1-4, with TRBD1 identical over 12 bases. Unmatched junction bases numbered 4, after V lost 0 bases and J lost 7 bases. CDR3 length: 16 residues. Germline-derived CDR1 and CDR2 are SGHKS and YYEKEE (reference sequence). CDR3 in DNA: TGTGCCAGCAGCTTGGGGGACAGGGGGCGCGGTGAAAAACTGTTTTTT. Amino acids: CASSLGDRGRGEKLFF.

V gene TRBV7-9 combines with J gene TRBJ1-6; 11 bases line up with TRBD1. V dropped 5 bases and J dropped 8; count of bases not matched to a gene: 2. CDR3 size: 14 residues. Germline V gives CDR1 SEHNR, CDR2 FQNEAQ (reference sequence). The CDR3 sequence: CASSRDRGDSPLHF. CDR3 coding DNA: TGTGCCAGCAGCCGGGACAGGGGGGATTCACCCCTCCACTTT.